What follows describes a single T cell receptor (beta chain). Its cognate antigen is unknown. The entry originates in a study of shared clonotypes between healthy human individuals. At deep level, the assay was performed. The protocol was immunoSEQ multiplex PCR, while the TCRdb copy is restricted to in-frame clones and leaves out a portion. The table has approximately 2.1 million clones, 93% seen once. Study-wide findings and caveats: Naive subsets tended to show greater estimated richness than memory subsets. A limitation of the genetic and exposure-history diversity represented arose from few donors.

The ends lost 2 bases at V and 7 bases at J; junction bases unmatched: 6. This CDR3 contains 16 residues. Germline loops: CDR1 MNHNS, CDR2 SASEGT. J is TRBJ2-2 and V is TRBV6-1; 11 nucleotides agree with TRBD1. The sample was naive CD4+ T cells from PBMCs. Subset indicated: CD45RA+ positively selected. The source is a man younger than 30 in good health. Some clones in this sample may be carry-over from other donors' samples. The CDR3 sequence: CASSEQGQGAGGELFF. The CDR3 DNA sequence: TGTGCCAGCAGTGAACAAGGACAGGGGGCTGGCGGGGAGCTGTTTTTT.